The next 8 T cell receptor beta chains were all read from a single sample in a study of blood T cell repertoires in COVID-19 (dated by TCRdb to about 2020). The library came from the immunoSEQ multiplex PCR assay. TCRdb limited this immuneACCESS table to in-frame rearrangements with V and J called. A share of clones is missing; checked studies link under half to unresolved V genes, and the rest is unexplained. In this sample the table shows fewer than 400,000 clones, around 92% of which occur a single time. About 1.7% of the sample is taken by the ten largest. The sequencing input was peripheral blood. Source of these receptors: a woman younger than 45 with COVID-19, enrolled during active disease.

V gene TRBV28 combines with J gene TRBJ2-5; 9 nucleotides agree with TRBD1. This CDR3 has 17 amino acids. Germline values: CDR1 MDHEN, CDR2 SYDVKM. Germline trimming cut 6 bases from V and 2 bases from J; bases unmatched to any gene: 13. The CDR3 sequence is CASSLNRGQNSQETQYF. DNA for the CDR3: TGTGCCAGCAGCCTAAACAGGGGGCAAAATTCTCAAGAGACCCAGTACTTC.

V usage is TRBV4-2 and J usage is TRBJ1-1; a possible D gene is TRBD1 (5 bases). Germline V gene sequence: CDR1 LGHNA, CDR2 YNFKEQ. Trimming shortened V by 1 base and J by 2 bases, and 11 bases separated the two germline ends. This CDR3 is built from 15 residues. The CDR3 region is CASSQGGRGNTEAFF. In DNA form, the CDR3 reads TGTGCCAGCAGCCAAGGTGGGAGGGGTAACACTGAAGCTTTCTTT.

This chain connects TRBV9 to TRBJ2-2; TRBD2 agrees at 8 bases. Trimming at V came to 4 bases and at J to 3 bases, leaving 11 bases not matched to a gene. The CDR3 length is 17 residues. Germline values: CDR1 SGDLS, CDR2 YYNGEE. As DNA, the CDR3 is TGTGCCAGCAGCTGGAGTGCCGGGGGGGATGACACCGGGGAGCTGTTTTTT. This translates into CASSWSAGGDDTGELFF.

V is TRBV4-2 and J is TRBJ1-2; D is ambiguous. The germline V and J ends were trimmed by 1 base and 2 bases, with 14 bases remaining between them. There are 16 residues in the CDR3. Germline CDR1 is LGHNA and CDR2 is YNFKEQ. CDR3 amino acids: CASSQARGELNYGYTF. The CDR3 region has the DNA TGTGCCAGCAGCCAAGCCCGGGGAGAACTCAACTATGGCTACACCTTC.

CDR3 sequence reads: CASSKDMLSEAFF. The CDR3 nucleotides are TGTGCCAGCAGCAAAGACATGTTGTCTGAAGCTTTCTTT. The J gene is TRBJ1-1, the V gene TRBV2; no reliable D call. Per the germline V gene, CDR1 is SNHLY and CDR2 is FYNNEI. The CDR3 is 13 residues long. V lost 6 bases, J lost 6 bases, and 14 bases lay in between.

The rearrangement joins TRBV6-5 to TRBJ2-7; a weak D match, TRBD1 (5 bases). The germline V gene has CDR1 MNHEY and CDR2 SVGAGI. This CDR3 is built from 11 residues. The V and J ends lost 8 bases and 4 bases respectively, with 9 bases between them. CDR3 nucleotide sequence: TGTGCCAGCCACAACAGGTACGAGCAGTACGTC. It codes for CASHNRYEQYV.

CDR3 coding DNA: TGTGCCAGCTCACCCGGCAGGGGACGGAACACTGAAGCTTTCTTT. It is translated as CASSPGRGRNTEAFF. J is TRBJ1-1 and V is TRBV18, with D perhaps TRBD1 (6 bases). This CDR3 has 15 amino acids. The germline CDR1 and CDR2 sequences are KGHSH and LQKENI. V was clipped by 3 bases and J by 1 base, with 12 bases between them.

The V gene is TRBV28, the J gene TRBJ1-2, with D hard to call. Germline lookup yields CDR1 MDHEN and CDR2 SYDVKM. This CDR3 is built from 14 residues. V lost 6 bases, J lost 8 bases, and 19 bases lay in between. The CDR3 sequence is CASRSAGELSGYTF. In DNA, the CDR3 is TGTGCCAGCAGGTCAGCCGGGGAACTGAGCGGCTACACCTTC.